These 6 T cell receptor beta chains came from one sample sequenced in a study of T cells in Graves' hyperthyroidism and ophthalmopathy. Regions amplified from RNA transcripts were the TCR beta CDR3 regions. The HTBI primer set was used in a first-round RT-PCR of the TCR CDR3. One entry per CDR3 protein, called by TCRdb with MiXCR from the multiplex PCR reads. In the table there are 500,000 to 550,000 distinct CDR3 sequences, 15% to 20% of which are singletons. The specimen was blood. The receptors come from a man aged 35-49 years with Graves' ophthalmopathy.

This clonotype was picked up many times. V and J are TRBV7-9 and TRBJ1-6; 7 nucleotides match TRBD1. Germline values: CDR1 SEHNR, CDR2 FQNEAQ (reference sequence). V gave up 5 bases and J gave up 12 bases; unmatched junction bases: 7. The CDR3 totals 13 residues. In DNA form, the CDR3 reads TGTGCCAGCAGCCGCGGGACAGCTGAACCCCTCCACTTT. The encoded protein is CASSRGTAEPLHF.

This clonotype was seen many times. The genes are TRBV2 and TRBJ2-7; D gene ambiguous. V lost 6 bases and J 4 bases, leaving 10 bases between the germline ends. This CDR3 has 12 amino acids. Germline CDR1 SNHLY, CDR2 FYNNEI. The CDR3 is CASSYPNYEQYF. Written as DNA, the CDR3 is TGTGCCAGCAGCTACCCCAATTACGAGCAGTACTTC.

V usage is TRBV6-1 and J usage is TRBJ1-3; 10 nucleotides match TRBD1. J lost 6 bases, V lost 5 bases, and 7 bases had no gene match. Germline V CDR1 and CDR2: MNHNS, SASEGT. The length of the CDR3 is 15 residues. The CDR3 region is CASSRDRGIENTIYF. DNA of the CDR3: TGTGCCAGCAGTCGGGACAGGGGAATTGAAAACACCATATATTTT.

V usage is TRBV4-1 and J usage is TRBJ1-4; weak D call: TRBD1 (6 bases). V gave up 3 bases and J gave up 3 bases, with 14 bases separating them. This CDR3 has 16 residues. The germline gives CDR1 MGHRA, CDR2 YSYEKL. This chain's CDR3 is CASSQALRGANEKLFF. Here the CDR3 DNA reads TGCGCCAGCAGCCAGGCCCTCAGGGGAGCTAATGAAAAACTGTTTTTT.

Many counts were recorded for this clonotype. V gene TRBV30 combines with J gene TRBJ1-3; D gene unclear. This CDR3 is 13 amino acids long. V was cut by 2 bases and J by 0 bases, with 5 bases left in between. Germline loops: CDR1 GTSNPN, CDR2 SVGIG (reference sequence). CDR3 in DNA: TGTGCCTGGAGTCGAATCTCTGGAAACACCATATATTTT. Its translation is CAWSRISGNTIYF. The whole variable domain, remainder taken from reference TRBV30 and TRBJ1-3, is SQTIHQWPATLVQPVGSPLSLECTVEGTSNPNLYWYRQAAGRGLQLLFYSVGIGQISSEVPQNLSASRPQDRQFILSSKKLLLSDSGFYLCAWSRISGNTIYFGEGSWLTVV.

V gene TRBV9 combines with J gene TRBJ2-3; TRBD2 aligns across 11 bases. The CDR3 runs 16 residues. Germline V lookup: CDR1 SGDLS, CDR2 YYNGEE. V gave up 4 bases and J gave up 3 bases; unmatched junction bases: 7. The CDR3: CASSNSGRGRTDTQYF. The CDR3 DNA is TGTGCCAGCAGCAATAGCGGGAGGGGAAGAACAGATACGCAGTATTTT.